One and the same sample provided the 32 T cell receptor beta chains below, sequenced in a study of blood T cell repertoires in COVID-19. Libraries were prepared by immunoSEQ multiplex PCR; TCRdb keeps only in-frame clonotypes and omits some of them. The sample records about 170,000 clones, 88% being singletons. The specimen sequenced was peripheral blood. Receptors originate from a middle-aged man who had recovered from COVID-19.

A word on this clone: A junction end diverges from the germline sequence, so it may reflect a read error. The J gene is TRBJ2-3, the V gene TRBV7-9; the D gene is possibly TRBD1 (6 bases). The CDR3 has 14 residues. Germline V gives CDR1 SEHNR, CDR2 FQNEAQ (reference sequence). The CDR3 reads CASGFLGQTDTQYF. DNA for the CDR3: TGTGCCAGCGGCTTTCTGGGACAAACAGATACGCAGTATTTT. The entire variable domain, with the rest obtained from reference TRBV7-9 and TRBJ2-3, is as follows: DTGVSQNPRHKITKRGQNVTFRCDPISEHNRLYWYRQTLGQGPEFLTYFQNEAQLEKSRLLSDRFSAERPKGSFSTLEIQRTEQGDSAMYLCASGFLGQTDTQYFGPGTRLTVL.

The J gene is TRBJ2-3, the V gene TRBV18; D may be TRBD1 (5 bases). The CDR3 extends over 14 amino acids. Trimming took 0 bases from V and 6 from J, leaving 10 bases between them. The germline V gene encodes CDR1 KGHSH and CDR2 LQKENI. The CDR3 DNA reads as TGTGCCAGCTCACCACCGGGGCCTGCGGATACGCAGTATTTT. Its translation: CASSPPGPADTQYF. Full variable domain (outside the CDR3, taken from reference TRBV18 and TRBJ2-3): NAGVMQNPRHLVRRRGQEARLRCSPMKGHSHVYWYRQLPEEGLKFMVYLQKENIIDESGMPKERFSAEFPKEGPSILRIQQVVRGDSAAYFCASSPPGPADTQYFGPGTRLTVL.

The V call is TRBV10-3, the J call TRBJ2-2, with 10 nucleotides matching TRBD1. The CDR3 consists of 14 residues. With 9 bases clipped from V and 7 bases from J, the junction kept 8 bases outside the gene matches. The germline gives CDR1 ENHRY, CDR2 SYGVKD. The CDR3 region has the DNA TGTGCCATATCCCGGGACAGGGGCGTCGGGGAGCTGTTTTTT. Amino acids: CAISRDRGVGELFF.

This rearrangement joins TRBV28 to TRBJ2-1; a possible D gene is TRBD2 (6 bases). The CDR3 extends over 13 amino acids. Germline assignment: CDR1 MDHEN and CDR2 SYDVKM. V was shortened by 6 bases and J by 14 bases, with 20 bases between the two germline ends. CDR3 sequence reads: CASRFLTSGEEFF. The CDR3 nucleotides read TGTGCCAGCAGGTTCCTGACTTCCGGGGAGGAGTTCTTC.

J is TRBJ2-7 and V is TRBV19, with 10 positions matching TRBD1. This CDR3 is 16 amino acids long. From germline, CDR1 is LNHDA and CDR2 SQIVND (reference sequence). Trimming removed 4 bases from V and 4 bases from J; junction bases left unmatched: 10. As DNA, the CDR3 is TGTGCCAGTAGTACCCGGGACAGGGGATCGGCGTACGAGCAGTACTTC. This encodes CASSTRDRGSAYEQYF. Full variable domain (rest looked up from reference TRBV19 and TRBJ2-7): DGGITQSPKYLFRKEGQNVTLSCEQNLNHDAMYWYRQDPGQGLRLIYYSQIVNDFQKGDIAEGYSVSREKKESFPLTVTSAQKNPTAFYLCASSTRDRGSAYEQYFGPGTRLTVT.

The chain has TRBV12-3 or TRBV12-4 and TRBJ2-5, with 7 positions matching TRBD1. The CDR3 covers 13 residues. Trimming took 6 bases from V and 8 from J; bases not matched to a gene: 9. This CDR3 is CASSTRQGATQYF. The CDR3, as DNA: TGTGCCAGCAGCACCAGACAGGGTGCTACCCAGTACTTC.

The chain combines TRBV7-8 with TRBJ2-7; D is perhaps TRBD2 (5 bases). Germline V CDR1 and CDR2: SGHVS, FQNEAQ. The CDR3 has 17 amino acids. V was trimmed by 2 bases and J by 6 bases, leaving 23 bases between them. The chain's CDR3 is CASSLTATIATGSEQYF. The CDR3 coding sequence is TGTGCCAGCAGCTTAACCGCGACTATTGCCACCGGAAGCGAGCAGTACTTC.

The chain links TRBV7-3 to TRBJ2-5, with 9 bases matching TRBD1. The junction had 8 bases not matched to a gene; V was cut back by 6 bases and J by 3 bases. The CDR3 is 15 residues long. The germline CDR1 and CDR2 sequences are SGHTA and FQGTGA. The DNA of the CDR3 is TGTGCCAGCAGTATGACAGGGGGAAAAAAAGAGACCCAGTACTTC. Translated: CASSMTGGKKETQYF. The whole variable domain, remainder taken from reference TRBV7-3 and TRBJ2-5, is GAGVSQTPSNKVTEKGKYVELRCDPISGHTALYWYRQSLGQGPEFLIYFQGTGAADDSGLPNDRFFAVRPEGSVSTLKIQRTERGDSAVYLCASSMTGGKKETQYFGPGTRLLVL.

The chain has TRBV5-1 and TRBJ2-1; TRBD1 matches at 12 bases. CDR1 and CDR2 from the germline V gene are SGHRS and YFSETQ. The CDR3 consists of 16 residues. V dropped 4 bases and J dropped 7; count of bases not matched to a gene: 9. CDR3 amino acids: CASSLRRDRGLNEQFF. The CDR3 DNA sequence: TGCGCCAGCAGCCTCCGCCGGGACAGGGGGCTTAATGAGCAGTTCTTC.

The J gene is TRBJ2-7, the V gene TRBV7-3; 8 bases match TRBD1. Losses at the gene ends were 0 bases for V and 7 bases for J; bases not matched to a gene: 8. This CDR3 has 15 residues. Looked up from germline, CDR1 is SGHTA and CDR2 is FQGTGA. The CDR3 nucleotides read TGTGCCAGCAGCTTAACCCATGGACAGGGAGTAGAGCAGTACTTC. Translating it yields CASSLTHGQGVEQYF.

This chain connects TRBV24-1 to TRBJ2-1; 8 bases fit TRBD1. Looked up from germline, CDR1 is KGHDR and CDR2 is SFDVKD. V shed 4 bases and J 5 bases; nucleotides not matched to a gene: 6. The CDR3 contains 15 residues. The DNA for the CDR3 is TGTGCCACCAGTGACGGACAGGGTTTTAACAATGAGCAGTTCTTC. Protein product: CATSDGQGFNNEQFF.

This rearrangement joins TRBV10-3 to TRBJ2-7, with TRBD1 as a possible D gene (5 bases). Trimming stripped 0 bases from V and 2 bases from J, with 11 bases between. The CDR3 contains 15 residues. The germline V gene encodes CDR1 ENHRY and CDR2 SYGVKD. The CDR3 loop is CAISESKGSPYEQYF. The CDR3 nucleotides are TGTGCCATCAGTGAGTCAAAGGGGTCTCCCTACGAGCAGTACTTC.

The CDR3 region is CASSARGNQPQHF. The CDR3 nucleotides are TGTGCCAGCAGTGCTAGGGGGAATCAGCCCCAGCATTTT. The chain uses TRBV6-2 or TRBV6-3 and TRBJ1-5, with D maybe TRBD1 (6 bases). Trimming shortened V by 5 bases and J by 4 bases, and 9 bases separated the two germline ends. The CDR3 is 13 residues long. The V gene's germline CDR1 is MNHEY and CDR2 SVGEGT.

The sample holds one count of this clone. V usage is TRBV7-3 and J usage is TRBJ2-7, with TRBD1 matching 8 bases. The CDR3 runs to 15 residues. The V gene's germline CDR1 is SGHTA and CDR2 FQGTGA. J lost 4 bases, V lost 2 bases, and 7 bases had no gene match. CDR3 in amino acids: CASSLGQGARYEQYF. CDR3 DNA: TGTGCCAGCAGCTTAGGGCAGGGGGCGCGGTACGAGCAGTACTTC.

This clone was recorded only once. V usage is TRBV7-9 and J usage is TRBJ1-2, with a weak D call TRBD1 (6 bases). The CDR3 sequence is 13 residues long. Trimming removed 1 base from V and 4 bases from J, with 7 bases in between. Germline lookup yields CDR1 SEHNR and CDR2 FQNEAQ (reference sequence). CDR3 sequence: CASSLETGYGYTF. In DNA, the CDR3 is TGTGCCAGCAGCTTAGAGACAGGCTATGGCTACACCTTC.

V gene TRBV2 combines with J gene TRBJ2-3; TRBD2 matches 15 bases. The CDR3 extends over 16 amino acids. V lost 6 bases and J lost 5; bases outside the gene matches: 6. Germline lookup yields CDR1 SNHLY and CDR2 FYNNEI. CDR3 region: CASRLWTSGRVDTQYF. The CDR3 nucleotides are TGTGCCAGCAGGCTATGGACTAGCGGGAGGGTAGATACGCAGTATTTT.

The CDR3 protein is CASSLSGSDVGGTDTQYF. CDR3 in DNA: TGTGCCAGCAGTTTATCAGGTTCCGACGTCGGGGGCACAGATACGCAGTATTTT. The chain uses TRBV28 and TRBJ2-3; TRBD2 might be the D (5 bases). V dropped 1 base and J dropped 1 base, with 18 bases sitting between them. Germline V gene sequence: CDR1 MDHEN, CDR2 SYDVKM. The CDR3 extends over 18 amino acids.

In this sample, this clone turned up a few times. V gene TRBV6-5 combines with J gene TRBJ1-1; D uncertain. Germline CDR1 is MNHEY and CDR2 is SVGAGI. CDR3 length: 14 amino acids. Trimming took off 7 bases at V and 5 bases at J, with 17 bases between the two ends. The DNA for the CDR3 is TGTGCCAGCACCCTCGCCGGTCGGGGAACTGAAGCTTTCTTT. As protein: CASTLAGRGTEAFF.

This chain links TRBV7-2 with TRBJ2-3; 8 bases fit TRBD1. Germline V gene data show CDR1 as SGHTA and CDR2 as FQGNSA. The CDR3 consists of 15 residues. Trimming at V came to 5 bases and at J to 7 bases, leaving 11 bases not matched to a gene. This CDR3 reads CASSHRRQGANTQYF. CDR3 sequence (DNA): TGTGCCAGCAGCCACAGACGCCAGGGGGCAAATACGCAGTATTTT.

A single count supports this clone. This chain links TRBV7-6 with TRBJ1-1, with D perhaps TRBD1 (5 bases). Germline CDR1 and CDR2: SGHVS and FNYEAQ. V was trimmed by 1 base and J by 0 bases, leaving 9 bases between them. This CDR3 has 15 residues. CDR3 amino acids: CASSLVPGLNTEAFF. CDR3 coding DNA: TGTGCCAGCAGCTTAGTCCCAGGGCTGAACACTGAAGCTTTCTTT.

The chain is built from TRBV12-3 or TRBV12-4 and TRBJ1-3; 7 nucleotides match TRBD1. This CDR3 is 13 amino acids long. The J segment lost 9 bases and the V segment lost 2 bases, leaving 4 bases of the junction unmatched. The CDR3 DNA reads TGTGCCAGCAGTTTAAGTCAGGGGGGCACCATATATTTT. Protein product: CASSLSQGGTIYF.

The V and J genes are TRBV19 and TRBJ1-5, with D possibly matching TRBD1 (5 bases). CDR1 is LNHDA, CDR2 SQIVND, per germline (reference sequence). V lost 4 bases and J 5 bases, leaving 9 bases between the germline ends. This CDR3 has 13 amino acids. CDR3 loop: CASSRQTDQPQHF. The CDR3 region has the DNA TGTGCCAGTAGTAGACAGACTGATCAGCCCCAGCATTTT.

CDR3 in amino acids: CASSEKLGGIYGYTF. CDR3 DNA: TGTGCCAGCAGTGAAAAGTTGGGCGGGATATATGGCTACACCTTC. The J gene is TRBJ1-2, the V gene TRBV6-1; D unresolved. CDR1 is MNHNS, CDR2 SASEGT, per germline. The V and J ends lost 2 bases and 5 bases respectively, with 15 bases between them. This CDR3 comprises 15 residues.

The V call is TRBV7-2, the J call TRBJ1-1; D is unresolved. The CDR3 is made up of 13 amino acids. V dropped 0 bases and J dropped 6 bases, with 8 bases sitting between them. Germline CDR1 SGHTA, CDR2 FQGNSA. The CDR3 bases are TGTGCCAGCAGCTTAGCTTTCGGGGCTGAAGCTTTCTTT. It specifies CASSLAFGAEAFF.

V and J are TRBV19 and TRBJ1-5; 12 nucleotides match TRBD1. In germline, CDR1 is LNHDA, CDR2 SQIVND (reference sequence). This CDR3 region has 14 residues. J gave up 5 bases and V 5 bases, and 1 base lay outside the gene matches. The DNA for the CDR3 is TGTGCCAGTAGTGGGACAGGGGGCTATCAGCCCCAGCATTTT. Its protein is CASSGTGGYQPQHF.

This sequence joins TRBV6-2 or TRBV6-3 and TRBJ2-1; 11 nucleotides align to TRBD2. The V gene's germline CDR1 is MNHEY and CDR2 SVGEGT. The CDR3 spans 17 residues. J lost 3 bases, V lost 2 bases, and 6 bases had no gene match. This CDR3 is CASSYETSGTLYNEQFF. DNA of the CDR3: TGTGCCAGCAGTTACGAGACTAGCGGGACCCTCTACAATGAGCAGTTCTTC.

The chain employs TRBV6-4 and TRBJ2-3; 9 nucleotides align to TRBD2. Trimming removed 5 bases from V and 2 bases from J; junction bases left unmatched: 5. From germline, CDR1 is MRHNA and CDR2 SNTAGT. CDR3 size: 15 residues. CDR3 region: CASSRAGGPTDTQYF. In nucleotides, the CDR3 is TGTGCCAGCAGTCGGGCGGGAGGGCCCACAGATACGCAGTATTTT.

CDR3 loop: CASDSGAYEQYF. The CDR3 DNA is TGTGCCAGCGATTCGGGGGCCTACGAGCAGTACTTC. The rearrangement joins TRBV28 to TRBJ2-7; D may be TRBD2 (6 bases). Germline V gene sequence: CDR1 MDHEN, CDR2 SYDVKM. V was trimmed by 8 bases and J by 2 bases, leaving 10 bases between them. The CDR3 loop spans 12 amino acids.

V and J are TRBV5-4 and TRBJ2-2; tentative D call: TRBD1 (5 bases). With 2 bases removed from V and 2 bases from J, the gap between germline ends came to 7 bases. Germline CDR1 SGHNT, CDR2 YYREEE (reference sequence). The CDR3 length is 14 residues. In DNA form, the CDR3 reads TGTGCCAGCAGCTTCGACAGAAACACCGGGGAGCTGTTTTTT. This gives the protein CASSFDRNTGELFF.

This chain joins TRBV6-6 and TRBJ2-1; 8 bases fit TRBD2. The germline V gene has CDR1 MNHNY and CDR2 SVGAGI (reference sequence). The trim removed 7 bases at V and 4 bases at J, leaving 9 bases unmatched. This CDR3 contains 15 residues. The chain's CDR3 is CASISARGVYNEQFF. The CDR3 bases are TGTGCCAGCATCTCCGCGCGGGGGGTTTACAATGAGCAGTTCTTC.

The chain is built from TRBV2 and TRBJ1-6, with D hard to call. V gave up 3 bases and J gave up 3 bases, with 9 bases separating them. The CDR3 contains 15 residues. Germline CDR1 is SNHLY and CDR2 is FYNNEI. In DNA, the CDR3 is TGTGCCAGCAGTGATTCAGGTTTCTATAATTCACCCCTCCACTTT. It yields the protein CASSDSGFYNSPLHF.

The chain is built from TRBV19 and TRBJ2-5; TRBD2 is a possible D gene (6 bases). V gave up 5 bases and J gave up 5 bases, with 18 bases separating them. The CDR3 runs 15 residues. Germline values: CDR1 LNHDA, CDR2 SQIVND (reference sequence). In nucleotides, the CDR3 is TGTGCCAGTAGTTCCCCAGGAGGGCGGAGCGAGACCCAGTACTTC. Its translation: CASSSPGGRSETQYF.